This T cell receptor beta chain originates from a study of T cell responses to AZD1222 COVID-19 vaccine. Between the trimmed V and J ends, which lost 4 bases and 1 base, there was a span of 13 bases. The CDR3 length is 15 residues. In germline, CDR1 is LGHDT, CDR2 YNNKEL (reference sequence). Generated by immunoSEQ multiplex PCR, the TCRdb table keeps only in-frame clones and is missing some. The data contain fewer than 150,000 clones, roughly 88% of them singletons. This clone has just one count. Sequencing was performed on peripheral blood, taken 28 days after the second AZD1222 dose. The TCR originated in an adult who received the AZD1222 COVID-19 vaccine. V is TRBV3-1 (or the pseudogene TRBV3-2) and J is TRBJ1-1, with D maybe TRBD1 (6 bases). CDR3 region: CASSPSGHSNTEAFF. The CDR3 nucleotides read TGTGCCAGCAGCCCCTCGGGACACTCGAACACTGAAGCTTTCTTT.